The 5 T cell receptor beta chains given below trace back to one sample, sequenced in a study of long-term antiretroviral therapy in people with HIV. immunoSEQ v3.0 was run at survey level. Only in-frame clones appear in the TCRdb table, and some are missing; sequencing was by immunoSEQ multiplex PCR. The sample shows fewer than 35,000 clones, 78% of them seen only once. The specimen was unsorted PBMCs, collected 3.1 years after starting antiretroviral therapy. All receptors derive from a woman aged 45-65 years with HIV.

By sample share, this clone is medium-sized. The chain couples TRBV5-1 to TRBJ1-4, with unresolved D. Trimming stripped 0 bases from V and 3 bases from J, with 9 bases between. CDR3 length: 15 residues. The germline V gene encodes CDR1 SGHRS and CDR2 YFSETQ. The CDR3, as DNA: TGCGCCAGCAGCTTGGCCGGGCAGTCTAATGAAAAACTGTTTTTT. It codes for CASSLAGQSNEKLFF.

The gene calls are TRBV27 and TRBJ1-3; possible D gene TRBD1, 5 bases. Trimming shortened V by 5 bases and J by 4 bases, and 9 bases separated the two germline ends. This CDR3 contains 13 residues. Germline V CDR1 and CDR2: MNHEY, SMNVEV (reference sequence). CDR3 DNA sequence: TGTGCCAGCAGTCCCTGGGGGGGAAACACCATATATTTT. Its translation: CASSPWGGNTIYF.

This clone was seen only a few times. V usage is TRBV6-5 and J usage is TRBJ2-1; D is perhaps TRBD2 (6 bases). Trimming cost V 2 bases and J 5 bases, with 7 bases left between them. Germline V gene sequence: CDR1 MNHEY, CDR2 SVGAGI. The CDR3 spans 13 residues. The chain's CDR3 is CASSYGEDNEQFF. CDR3 coding DNA: TGTGCCAGCAGTTACGGGGAGGACAATGAGCAGTTCTTC.

The chain couples TRBV11-2 to TRBJ1-6, with a possible D match to TRBD1 (6 bases). Germline V lookup: CDR1 SGHAT, CDR2 FQNNGV. The CDR3 spans 13 residues. V gave up 7 bases and J gave up 8 bases, with 12 bases separating them. This CDR3 is CASNQGGDSPLHF. In nucleotides, the CDR3 is TGTGCCAGCAACCAAGGGGGGGATTCACCCCTCCACTTT.

The V gene is TRBV5-4, the J gene TRBJ1-2, with 7 nucleotides matching TRBD1. The CDR3 sequence is 15 residues long. Losses at the gene ends were 0 bases for V and 2 bases for J; bases not matched to a gene: 4. Germline assignment: CDR1 SGHNT and CDR2 YYREEE (reference sequence). The CDR3 spells CASSLAGQENYGYTF. As DNA, the CDR3 is TGTGCCAGCAGCTTGGCCGGACAGGAAAACTATGGCTACACCTTC.